This TCR beta chain was recovered during a study of spatial heterogeneity in lung cancer. Across the study: Beta-chain sequences were consistently detected more often than alpha-chain sequences. Tumor-region TCR transcript counts correlated strongly with a T cell module score from matched bulk RNA-seq. Study results and limitations: Tracking of tumor mutation counts was seen in expanded intratumoral alpha and beta TCR counts.

Time point given: sample taken at primary tumor resection. Samples were obtained from some 72 donors, all untreated early-stage non-small cell lung cancer patients. A few counts support this clonotype. Antigen: not known. TCRdb independently ran MiXCR on the 5' RACE reads; one entry per CDR3 protein. The sample lists roughly 10,000 distinct CDR3 sequences; roughly 10% were seen once. This specimen was lung tumor tissue, taken at surgery. The TCR sequence derives from a female donor with early-stage non-small cell lung cancer.

CDR3 sequence reads: CASSLAGRFTEAFF. The CDR3 coding sequence is TGTGCCAGCAGTTTAGCAGGTCGGTTCACTGAAGCTTTCTTT. The V call is TRBV28, the J call TRBJ1-1; D call uncertain. V was trimmed by 2 bases and J by 4 bases, leaving 11 bases between them. CDR1 and CDR2 (germline): MDHEN, SYDVKM. The CDR3 runs to 14 residues. The variable domain in full, completed from reference TRBV28 and TRBJ1-1, reads DVKVTQSSRYLVKRTGEKVFLECVQDMDHENMFWYRQDPGLGLRLIYFSYDVKMKEKGDIPEGYSVSREKKERFSLILESASTNQTSMYLCASSLAGRFTEAFFGQGTRLTVV.